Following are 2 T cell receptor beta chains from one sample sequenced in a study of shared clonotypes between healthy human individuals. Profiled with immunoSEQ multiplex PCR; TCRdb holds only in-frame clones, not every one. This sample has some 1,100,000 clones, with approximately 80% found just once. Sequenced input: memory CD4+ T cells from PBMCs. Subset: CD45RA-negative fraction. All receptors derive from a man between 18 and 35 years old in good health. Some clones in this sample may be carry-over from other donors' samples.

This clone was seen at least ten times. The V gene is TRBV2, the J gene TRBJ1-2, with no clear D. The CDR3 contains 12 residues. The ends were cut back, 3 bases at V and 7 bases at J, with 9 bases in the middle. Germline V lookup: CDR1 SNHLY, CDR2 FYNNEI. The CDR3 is CASSERPAGYTF. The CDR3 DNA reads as TGTGCCAGCAGTGAGCGCCCGGCTGGCTACACCTTC. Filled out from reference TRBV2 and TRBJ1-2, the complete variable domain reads EPEVTQTPSHQVTQMGQEVILRCVPISNHLYFYWYRQILGQKVEFLVSFYNNEISEKSEIFDDQFSVERPDGSNFTLKIRSTKLEDSAMYFCASSERPAGYTFGSGTRLTVV.

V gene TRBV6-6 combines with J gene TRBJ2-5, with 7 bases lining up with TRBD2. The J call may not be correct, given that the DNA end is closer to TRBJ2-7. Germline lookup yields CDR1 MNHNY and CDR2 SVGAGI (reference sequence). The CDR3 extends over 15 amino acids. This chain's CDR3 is CASSSNWEGPYEQYF. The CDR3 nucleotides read TGTGCCAGCAGTTCCAATTGGGAGGGGCCCTACGAGCAGTACTTC.